Presented here are 8 T cell receptor beta chains from one specimen sequenced in a study of cytomegalovirus exposure and HLA in healthy donors. The PCR employed 60 Vbeta primers together with 13 Jbeta primers. Data came from immunoSEQ multiplex PCR; TCRdb stores just in-frame clones and leaves some out. The sample includes around 97,000 clones, around three quarters of them seen just once. The sample consisted of PBMCs. The receptors shown here come from a man between 45 and 60 years old in good health and CMV-seropositive.

V usage is TRBV11-2 and J usage is TRBJ2-7, with D uncertain. CDR3 length: 13 residues. Deletions cut 5 bases from V and 4 bases from J, with 12 bases between. Germline-derived CDR1 and CDR2 are SGHAT and FQNNGV. CDR3 sequence (DNA): TGTGCCAGCAGCACCGACAAGTTTTACGAGCAGTACTTC. This codes for CASSTDKFYEQYF.

The gene calls are TRBV9 and TRBJ2-1, with a weak D call TRBD2 (6 bases). The germline CDR1 and CDR2 sequences are SGDLS and YYNGEE. The germline V and J ends were trimmed by 0 bases and 0 bases, with 22 bases remaining between them. The CDR3 sequence is 20 residues long. The CDR3, as DNA: TGTGCCAGCAGCGTAGGTTCGGGGAGAACGGGAGCCCCCTCCTACAATGAGCAGTTCTTC. It translates to CASSVGSGRTGAPSYNEQFF.

The J gene is TRBJ1-5, the V gene TRBV6-5; D call uncertain. Trimming stripped 4 bases from V and 4 bases from J, with 8 bases between. The germline V gene encodes CDR1 MNHEY and CDR2 SVGAGI. The CDR3 loop spans 13 amino acids. In DNA form, the CDR3 reads TGTGCCAGCAGTTTTGACACGAATCAGCCCCAGCATTTT. Encoded protein: CASSFDTNQPQHF.

This chain connects TRBV7-9 to TRBJ1-1, with D tentatively TRBD1 (6 bases). Trimming cost V 5 bases and J 2 bases, with 12 bases left between them. Germline values: CDR1 SEHNR, CDR2 FQNEAQ (reference sequence). This CDR3 is built from 14 residues. In DNA, the CDR3 is TGTGCCAGCAGCCACAGGGAACGAAACACTGAAGCTTTCTTT. Its translation: CASSHRERNTEAFF.

V is TRBV6-1 and J is TRBJ2-3, with D possibly matching TRBD2 (7 bases). The V end lost 10 bases, the J end lost 2 bases, and 13 bases lay between the germline ends. Germline V gene lookup returns CDR1 MNHNS and CDR2 SASEGT. The CDR3 spans 13 residues. CDR3 sequence (DNA): TGTGCCACCTGGGGGGGGCACACAGATACGCAGTATTTT. Translated, it gives CATWGGHTDTQYF.

V and J are TRBV28 and TRBJ2-6, with D tentatively TRBD2 (5 bases). CDR1 and CDR2 (germline): MDHEN, SYDVKM. The CDR3 runs 14 residues. The CDR3 sequence: CATSTSSGANVLTF. CDR3 in DNA: TGTGCGACCTCCACTAGCTCTGGGGCCAACGTCCTGACTTTC.

The chain uses TRBV4-1 and TRBJ1-1; possible D gene TRBD1, 6 bases. V was clipped by 6 bases and J by 0 bases, with 14 bases between them. In germline, CDR1 is MGHRA, CDR2 YSYEKL. This CDR3 spans 15 amino acids. The CDR3 here is CASRLTAGVNTEAFF. CDR3 DNA sequence: TGCGCCAGCAGGTTGACAGCAGGGGTGAACACTGAAGCTTTCTTT.

As regards this clone: At one end the junction does not follow the germline gene, possibly because of a read error. The chain employs TRBV7-9 and TRBJ1-1; D is uncertain. The CDR3 runs 16 residues. In germline, CDR1 is SEHNR, CDR2 FQNEAQ (reference sequence). In DNA form, the CDR3 reads TGTTCCAGCAGCTTAGGATTTGCGACTGTTAACACTGAAGCTTTCTTT. This sequence encodes CSSSLGFATVNTEAFF.